A selection of T cell receptor beta chains follows, all from one sample in a study of T-cell memory formation after mild COVID-19. TCRdb recomputed calls from the 5' RACE reads with MiXCR, one row per CDR3 protein. The sample yields a few hundred thousand distinct CDR3 sequences, 20% to 25% seen once. Sample: PBMCs or a T cell subset sorted from them (not recorded which). The receptors here all came from an adult woman who had mild COVID-19 (a few samples of this study predate the infection). Cell type and time point are not known. Both conserved end residues are part of each CDR3.

j_call: TRBJ1-5; v_call: TRBV19; cdr3_aa: CASSTPGAAQPQHF
j_call: TRBJ2-2; v_call: TRBV7-2; cdr3_aa: CASSASRSDTGELFF
j_call: TRBJ1-5; v_call: TRBV6-5; cdr3_aa: CASSSPGRSNQPQHF
j_call: TRBJ2-5; v_call: TRBV7-6; cdr3_aa: CASSLAVGATSETQYF
j_call: TRBJ2-7; v_call: TRBV12-3/TRBV12-4; cdr3_aa: CASSAGTSGFSYEQYF
j_call: TRBJ2-1; v_call: TRBV6-5; cdr3_aa: CASRNNNEQFF
j_call: TRBJ2-2; v_call: TRBV5-4; cdr3_aa: CASSYVGGRLAGELFF
j_call: TRBJ1-6; v_call: TRBV12-3/TRBV12-4; cdr3_aa: CASRGPGSFSPLHF
j_call: TRBJ1-2; v_call: TRBV5-1; cdr3_aa: CASSVDSLGAYGYTF
j_call: TRBJ2-7; v_call: TRBV10-3; cdr3_aa: CAISGGQGSNYEQYF
j_call: TRBJ2-2; v_call: TRBV21-1; cdr3_aa: CASSKAGLDGGPGELFF
j_call: TRBJ2-7; v_call: TRBV19; cdr3_aa: CASSIRDRHYEQYF
j_call: TRBJ1-2; v_call: TRBV12-3/TRBV12-4; cdr3_aa: CASRPTGRVYYGYTF
j_call: TRBJ2-7; v_call: TRBV7-9; cdr3_aa: CASSLAGRQGGEQYF
j_call: TRBJ2-1; v_call: TRBV9; cdr3_aa: CASSATSGVFNNEQFF
j_call: TRBJ2-7; v_call: TRBV6-6; cdr3_aa: CASSGDGTYEQYF
j_call: TRBJ2-6; v_call: TRBV4-2; cdr3_aa: CASSQDNTAGANVLTF
j_call: TRBJ1-5; v_call: TRBV5-5; cdr3_aa: CASSFEQEPNQPQHF
j_call: TRBJ1-1; v_call: TRBV9; cdr3_aa: CASSVEEGTNTEAFF
j_call: TRBJ1-2; v_call: TRBV4-3; cdr3_aa: CASSYRGQSPGYTF
j_call: TRBJ2-7; v_call: TRBV20-1; cdr3_aa: CSTLDRDSYEQYF
j_call: TRBJ1-3; v_call: TRBV5-5; cdr3_aa: CASSLVGTQGSGNTIYF
j_call: TRBJ2-1; v_call: TRBV11-3; cdr3_aa: CASAREARYYNEQFF
j_call: TRBJ1-2; v_call: TRBV12-3/TRBV12-4; cdr3_aa: CASSLTINYGYTF
j_call: TRBJ1-2; v_call: TRBV20-1; cdr3_aa: CSARGHESGYTF
j_call: TRBJ2-3; v_call: TRBV9; cdr3_aa: CASSLEGGYSTDTQYF
j_call: TRBJ1-4; v_call: TRBV12-3/TRBV12-4; cdr3_aa: CASSKQGALTEKLFF
j_call: TRBJ2-1; v_call: TRBV12-3/TRBV12-4; cdr3_aa: CASGGDRDSLYNEQFF
j_call: TRBJ2-2; v_call: TRBV7-6; cdr3_aa: CASSLVRQTNTGELFF
j_call: TRBJ2-2; v_call: TRBV6-6; cdr3_aa: CASSYLGTGFDTGELFF
j_call: TRBJ2-5; v_call: TRBV5-1; cdr3_aa: CASRTGTTYQETQYF
j_call: TRBJ2-1; v_call: TRBV18; cdr3_aa: CASSPMDNNEQFF
j_call: TRBJ2-7; v_call: TRBV3-1; cdr3_aa: CASSRTSYEQYF
j_call: TRBJ1-5; v_call: TRBV20-1; cdr3_aa: CSVGTGEPQNQPQHF
j_call: TRBJ2-1; v_call: TRBV4-3; cdr3_aa: CASSRAGLADNNEQFF
j_call: TRBJ2-6; v_call: TRBV12-3/TRBV12-4; cdr3_aa: CASSLSGGRISGANVLTF
j_call: TRBJ1-2; v_call: TRBV5-1; cdr3_aa: CASSLQSSDYGYTF
j_call: TRBJ2-2; v_call: TRBV9; cdr3_aa: CASSVGLGQGLVTGELFF
j_call: TRBJ2-5; v_call: TRBV6-5; cdr3_aa: CASSYSGGTETQYF
j_call: TRBJ2-1; v_call: TRBV30; cdr3_aa: CAWSEQYNEQFF